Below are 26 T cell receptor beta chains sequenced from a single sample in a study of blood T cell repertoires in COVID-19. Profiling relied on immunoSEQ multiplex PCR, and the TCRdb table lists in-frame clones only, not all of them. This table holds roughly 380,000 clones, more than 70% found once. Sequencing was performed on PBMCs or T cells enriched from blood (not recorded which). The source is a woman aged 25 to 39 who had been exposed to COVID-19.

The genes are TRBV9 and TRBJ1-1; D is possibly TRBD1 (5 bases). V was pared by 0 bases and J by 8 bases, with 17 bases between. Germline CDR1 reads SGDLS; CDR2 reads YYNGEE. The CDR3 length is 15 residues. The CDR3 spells CASSVGGTPGGEAFF. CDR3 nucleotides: TGTGCCAGCAGCGTAGGAGGGACGCCTGGGGGGGAAGCTTTCTTT.

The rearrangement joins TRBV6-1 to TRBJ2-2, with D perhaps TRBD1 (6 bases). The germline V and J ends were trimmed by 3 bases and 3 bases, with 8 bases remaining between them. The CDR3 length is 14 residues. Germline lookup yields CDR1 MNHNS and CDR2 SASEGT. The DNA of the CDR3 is TGTGCCAGCAGTGAGGGGGCTTACACCGGGGAGCTGTTTTTT. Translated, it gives CASSEGAYTGELFF.

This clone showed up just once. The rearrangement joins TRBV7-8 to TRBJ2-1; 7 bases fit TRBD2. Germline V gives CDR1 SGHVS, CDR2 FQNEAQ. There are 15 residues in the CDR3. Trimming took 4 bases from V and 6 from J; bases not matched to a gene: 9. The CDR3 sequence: CASSSWGEGSNEQFF. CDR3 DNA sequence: TGTGCCAGCAGCTCTTGGGGGGAGGGGTCCAATGAGCAGTTCTTC. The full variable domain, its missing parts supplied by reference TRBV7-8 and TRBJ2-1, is GAGVSQSPRYKVAKRGQDVALRCDPISGHVSLFWYQQALGQGPEFLTYFQNEAQLDKSGLPSDRFFAERPEGSVSTLKIQRTQQEDSAVYLCASSSWGEGSNEQFFGPGTRLTVL.

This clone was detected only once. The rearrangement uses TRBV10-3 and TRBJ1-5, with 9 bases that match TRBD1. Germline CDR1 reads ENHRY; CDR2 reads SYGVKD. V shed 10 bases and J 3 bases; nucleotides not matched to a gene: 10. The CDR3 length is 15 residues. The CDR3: CATTGTGRDNQPQHF. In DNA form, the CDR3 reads TGTGCCACTACCGGGACAGGGAGGGACAATCAGCCCCAGCATTTT.

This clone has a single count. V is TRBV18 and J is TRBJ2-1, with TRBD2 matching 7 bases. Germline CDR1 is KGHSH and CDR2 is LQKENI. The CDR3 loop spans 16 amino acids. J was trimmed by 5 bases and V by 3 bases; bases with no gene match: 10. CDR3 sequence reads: CASSPALGGSNNEQFF. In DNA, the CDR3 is TGTGCCAGCTCACCGGCCTTGGGGGGGTCCAACAATGAGCAGTTCTTC. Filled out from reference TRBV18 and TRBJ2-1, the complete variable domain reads NAGVMQNPRHLVRRRGQEARLRCSPMKGHSHVYWYRQLPEEGLKFMVYLQKENIIDESGMPKERFSAEFPKEGPSILRIQQVVRGDSAAYFCASSPALGGSNNEQFFGPGTRLTVL.

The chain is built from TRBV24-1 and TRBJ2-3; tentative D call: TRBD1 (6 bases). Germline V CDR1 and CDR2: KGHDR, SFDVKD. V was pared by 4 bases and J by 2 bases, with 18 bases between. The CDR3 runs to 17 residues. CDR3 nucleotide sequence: TGTGCCACCAGTGACTTACAGGGTCGCAGCTCCACAGATACGCAGTATTTT. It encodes CATSDLQGRSSTDTQYF.

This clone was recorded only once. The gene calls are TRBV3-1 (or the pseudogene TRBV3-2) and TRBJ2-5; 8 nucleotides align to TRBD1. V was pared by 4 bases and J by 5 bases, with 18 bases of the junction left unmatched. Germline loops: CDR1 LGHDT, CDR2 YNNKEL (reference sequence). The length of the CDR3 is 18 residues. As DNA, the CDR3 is TGTGCCAGCAGCCCGTTGACAGGGGCCGGACCAGCCAGGGAGACCCAGTACTTC. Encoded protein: CASSPLTGAGPARETQYF.

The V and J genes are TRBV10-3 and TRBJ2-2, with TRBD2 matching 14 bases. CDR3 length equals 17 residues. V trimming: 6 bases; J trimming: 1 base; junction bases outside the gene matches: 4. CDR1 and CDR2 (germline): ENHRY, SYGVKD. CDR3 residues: CAIRGGLAGVNTGELFF. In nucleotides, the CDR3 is TGTGCCATCAGGGGGGGACTAGCGGGAGTGAACACCGGGGAGCTGTTTTTT.

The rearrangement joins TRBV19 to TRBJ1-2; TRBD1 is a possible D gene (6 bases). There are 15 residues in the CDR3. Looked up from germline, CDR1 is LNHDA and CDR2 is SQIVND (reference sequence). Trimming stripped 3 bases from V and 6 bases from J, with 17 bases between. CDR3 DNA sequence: TGTGCCAGTAGTATTTTTATTTGGGACACAGATGGCTACACCTTC. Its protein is CASSIFIWDTDGYTF.

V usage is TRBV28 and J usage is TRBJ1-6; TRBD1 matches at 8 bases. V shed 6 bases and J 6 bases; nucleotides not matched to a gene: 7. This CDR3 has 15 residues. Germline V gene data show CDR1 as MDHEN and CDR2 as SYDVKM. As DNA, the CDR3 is TGTGCCAGCAGCGAGCAGGGGGCGAGTAATTCACCCCTCCACTTT. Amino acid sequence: CASSEQGASNSPLHF.

The CDR3 protein is CAWDRVRYEQYF. CDR3 DNA: TGTGCCTGGGACAGGGTGCGCTACGAGCAGTACTTC. This rearrangement joins TRBV30 to TRBJ2-7; 7 bases align to TRBD1. CDR3 length: 12 amino acids. J gave up 3 bases and V 5 bases, and 4 bases lay outside the gene matches. CDR1 and CDR2 from the germline V gene are GTSNPN and SVGIG (reference sequence).

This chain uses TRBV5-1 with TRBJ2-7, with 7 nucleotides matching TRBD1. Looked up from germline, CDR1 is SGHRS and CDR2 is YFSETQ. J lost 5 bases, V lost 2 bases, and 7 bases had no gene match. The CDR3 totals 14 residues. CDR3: CASSFNRGVHEQYF. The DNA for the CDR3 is TGCGCCAGCAGCTTTAACAGGGGCGTCCACGAGCAGTACTTC.

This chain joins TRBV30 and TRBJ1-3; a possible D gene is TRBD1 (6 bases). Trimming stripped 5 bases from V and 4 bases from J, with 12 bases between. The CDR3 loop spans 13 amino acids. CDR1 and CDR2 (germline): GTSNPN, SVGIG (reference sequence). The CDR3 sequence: CAWAQGGGNTIYF. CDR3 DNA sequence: TGTGCCTGGGCACAGGGAGGGGGAAACACCATATATTTT.

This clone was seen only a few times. As DNA, the CDR3 is TGCGCCAGCAGTGAAGACAGTGGTGATACGCAGTATTTT. It yields the protein CASSEDSGDTQYF. This chain uses TRBV10-1 with TRBJ2-3; TRBD1 is a possible D gene (5 bases). This CDR3 contains 13 residues. From germline, CDR1 is WNHNN and CDR2 SYGVQD (reference sequence). V was cut by 3 bases and J by 6 bases, with 10 bases left in between.

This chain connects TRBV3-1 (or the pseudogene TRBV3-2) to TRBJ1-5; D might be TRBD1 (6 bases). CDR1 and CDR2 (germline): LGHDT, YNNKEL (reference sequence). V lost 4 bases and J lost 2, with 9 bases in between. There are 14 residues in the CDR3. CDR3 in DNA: TGTGCCAGCAGCCCCAGGGGCGGCAATCAGCCCCAGCATTTT. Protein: CASSPRGGNQPQHF.

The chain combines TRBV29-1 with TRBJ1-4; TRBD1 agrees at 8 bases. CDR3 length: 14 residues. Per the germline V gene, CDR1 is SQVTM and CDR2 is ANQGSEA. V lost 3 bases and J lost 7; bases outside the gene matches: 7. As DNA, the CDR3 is TGCAGCGTTGAGGCAGGGGGCTGTATTGAAAAACTGTTTTTT. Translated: CSVEAGGCIEKLFF.

This chain's CDR3 is CASSLDSNYGYTF. In nucleotides, the CDR3 is TGTGCCAGCAGCTTAGACAGTAACTATGGCTACACCTTC. This sequence joins TRBV7-3 and TRBJ1-2; possible D gene TRBD1, 5 bases. V dropped 2 bases and J dropped 1 base, with 5 bases sitting between them. In germline, CDR1 is SGHTA, CDR2 FQGTGA. This CDR3 comprises 13 residues.

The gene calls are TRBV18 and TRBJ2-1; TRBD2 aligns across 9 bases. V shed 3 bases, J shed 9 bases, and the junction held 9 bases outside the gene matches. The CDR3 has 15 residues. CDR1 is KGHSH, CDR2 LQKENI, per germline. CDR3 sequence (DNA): TGTGCCAGCTCACCCTTGGTAGCGGGAGTAGGTGAGCAGTTCTTC. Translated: CASSPLVAGVGEQFF.

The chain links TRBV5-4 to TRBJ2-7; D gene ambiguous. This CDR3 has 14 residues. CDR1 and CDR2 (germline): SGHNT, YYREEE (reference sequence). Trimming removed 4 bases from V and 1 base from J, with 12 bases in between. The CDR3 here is CASSRSDVSYEQYF. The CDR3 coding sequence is TGTGCCAGCAGCCGGAGCGACGTGTCCTACGAGCAGTACTTC.

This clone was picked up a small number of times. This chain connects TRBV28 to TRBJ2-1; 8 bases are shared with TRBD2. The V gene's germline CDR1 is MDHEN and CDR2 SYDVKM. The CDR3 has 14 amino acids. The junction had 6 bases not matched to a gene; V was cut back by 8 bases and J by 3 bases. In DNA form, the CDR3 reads TGTGCCAGCGGACTAGCCGCTGGCTACAATGAGCAGTTCTTC. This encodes CASGLAAGYNEQFF.

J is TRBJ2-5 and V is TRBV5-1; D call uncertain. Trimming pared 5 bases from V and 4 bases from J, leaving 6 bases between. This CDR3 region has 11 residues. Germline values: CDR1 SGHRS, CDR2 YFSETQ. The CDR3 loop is CASRSGETQYF. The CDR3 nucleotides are TGCGCCAGCAGGAGTGGAGAGACCCAGTACTTC. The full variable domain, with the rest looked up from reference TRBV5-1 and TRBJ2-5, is KAGVTQTPRYLIKTRGQQVTLSCSPISGHRSVSWYQQTPGQGLQFLFEYFSETQRNKGNFPGRFSGRQFSNSRSEMNVSTLELGDSALYLCASRSGETQYFGPGTRLLVL.

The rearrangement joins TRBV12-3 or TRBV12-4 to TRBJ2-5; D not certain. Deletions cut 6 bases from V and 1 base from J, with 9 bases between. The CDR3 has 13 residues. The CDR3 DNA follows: TGTGCCAGCAGCCCACCAGGCCAAGAGACCCAGTACTTC. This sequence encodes CASSPPGQETQYF.

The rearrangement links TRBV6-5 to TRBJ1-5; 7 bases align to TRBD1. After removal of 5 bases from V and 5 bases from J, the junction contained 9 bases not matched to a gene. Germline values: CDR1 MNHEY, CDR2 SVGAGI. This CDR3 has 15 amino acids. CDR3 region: CASSPTGESHQPQHF. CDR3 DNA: TGTGCCAGCAGTCCTACAGGGGAGAGCCATCAGCCCCAGCATTTT.

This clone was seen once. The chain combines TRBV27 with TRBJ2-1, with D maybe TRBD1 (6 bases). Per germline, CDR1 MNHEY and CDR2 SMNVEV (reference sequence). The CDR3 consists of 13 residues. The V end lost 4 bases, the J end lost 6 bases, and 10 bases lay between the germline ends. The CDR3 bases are TGTGCCAGCAGTTCGACAGGAGGCAATGAGCAGTTCTTC. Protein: CASSSTGGNEQFF.

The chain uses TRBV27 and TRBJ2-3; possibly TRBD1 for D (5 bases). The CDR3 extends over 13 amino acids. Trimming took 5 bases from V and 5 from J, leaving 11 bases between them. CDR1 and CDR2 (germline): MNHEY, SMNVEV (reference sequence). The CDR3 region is CASSEGVGDTQYF. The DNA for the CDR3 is TGTGCCAGCAGTGAAGGGGTAGGAGATACGCAGTATTTT.

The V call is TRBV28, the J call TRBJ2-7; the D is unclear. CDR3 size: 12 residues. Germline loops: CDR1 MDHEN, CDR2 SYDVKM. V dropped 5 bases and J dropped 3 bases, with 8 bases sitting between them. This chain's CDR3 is CASSPYIYEQYF. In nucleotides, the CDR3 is TGTGCCAGCAGTCCTTACATCTACGAGCAGTACTTC. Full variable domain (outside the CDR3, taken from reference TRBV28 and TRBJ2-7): DVKVTQSSRYLVKRTGEKVFLECVQDMDHENMFWYRQDPGLGLRLIYFSYDVKMKEKGDIPEGYSVSREKKERFSLILESASTNQTSMYLCASSPYIYEQYFGPGTRLTVT.